This record looks at one TCR beta chain sequence and its context. The CDR3 consists of 16 residues. J gave up 1 base and V 10 bases, and 16 bases lay outside the gene matches. CDR1 and CDR2 (germline): MNHEY, SMNVEV (reference sequence). The data belong to a study of shared clonotypes between healthy human individuals. Profiling relied on immunoSEQ multiplex PCR, and the TCRdb table lists in-frame clones only, not all of them. The sample holds about 690,000 clones, about 90% seen once. J is TRBJ2-7 and V is TRBV27; 7 bases map to TRBD2. The origin of this receptor is a man between 18 and 35 years old in good health. Some clones in this sample may be carry-over from other donors' samples. Source material: memory CD8+ T cells from PBMCs. This sample's subset: CD45RO+ cells pooled with CCR7-negative TemRA cells. The CDR3 DNA reads TGTGCCACCGGGGGGTGGCGGAAGGGGCTTTCCTACGAGCAGTACTTC. It translates to CATGGWRKGLSYEQYF.